This passage covers 17 T cell receptor beta chains from one sample sequenced in a study of breast tumors, draining lymph nodes, adjacent tissues. The lymph nodes were axillary draining lymph nodes from breast cancer patients. TCRdb itself ran the multiplex PCR reads through MiXCR, one entry per CDR3 protein. The sample consists of about 200,000 distinct CDR3 sequences, 25% to 40% of them appearing once. The sample was axillary lymph node tissue. These receptors all stem from a female donor with breast cancer. Some clones in this sample may be carry-over from other donors' samples.

This rearrangement joins TRBV5-1 to TRBJ1-6; D unresolved. From germline, CDR1 is SGHRS and CDR2 YFSETQ. Trimming cost V 1 base and J 6 bases, with 11 bases left between them. The CDR3 consists of 15 residues. CDR3 DNA sequence: TGCGCCAGCAGCTTGTCCGGACCGAGTAATTCACCCCTCCACTTT. Translating gives CASSLSGPSNSPLHF.

Ten or more counts support this clonotype. The CDR3 DNA reads TGCAGTGCTAGAGATCGGGCTCGAGAGACCGGGGAGCTGTTTTTT. Encoded protein: CSARDRARETGELFF. The chain has TRBV20-1 and TRBJ2-2; D not certain. V gave up 0 bases and J gave up 5 bases, with 13 bases separating them. CDR3 size: 15 residues. CDR1 DFQATT and CDR2 SNEGSKA come from the germline V gene (reference sequence).

V is TRBV19 and J is TRBJ2-1, with D perhaps TRBD1 or TRBD2 (5 bases each). Looked up from germline, CDR1 is LNHDA and CDR2 is SQIVND (reference sequence). With 3 bases removed from V and 11 bases from J, the gap between germline ends came to 14 bases. CDR3 length: 13 amino acids. In DNA form, the CDR3 reads TGTGCCAGTAGTATGGAAACTAGGGGTAAGCAGTTCTTC. Its protein is CASSMETRGKQFF.

The chain employs TRBV12-3 or TRBV12-4 and TRBJ2-4; D not resolved. V gave up 1 base and J gave up 6 bases, with 7 bases separating them. This CDR3 is built from 13 residues. The CDR3 nucleotides are TGTGCCAGCAGTTTAGGCAATGGAAACATTCAGTACTTC. It yields the protein CASSLGNGNIQYF.

This clonotype was seen repeatedly, ten times or more. V gene TRBV19 combines with J gene TRBJ2-1, with D perhaps matching TRBD1 (6 bases). Between the trimmed V and J ends, which lost 5 bases and 4 bases, there was a span of 15 bases. In germline, CDR1 is LNHDA, CDR2 SQIVND (reference sequence). The CDR3 length is 15 residues. DNA for the CDR3: TGTGCCAGTAGTCCCCCTGACGACAGGTACAATGAGCAGTTCTTC. This codes for CASSPPDDRYNEQFF.

This clonotype was picked up a small number of times. V and J are TRBV18 and TRBJ1-2, with D possibly matching TRBD1 (6 bases). Deletions cut 3 bases from V and 6 bases from J, with 17 bases between. This CDR3 is 15 amino acids long. Germline-derived CDR1 and CDR2 are KGHSH and LQKENI. The CDR3 region is CASSPNWGAVDGYTF. In DNA, the CDR3 is TGTGCCAGCTCACCCAACTGGGGGGCGGTCGATGGCTACACCTTC.

This clonotype was found many times. The rearrangement joins TRBV11-3 to TRBJ2-5, with D perhaps matching TRBD1 (6 bases). Looked up from germline, CDR1 is SGHNT and CDR2 is YENEEA. V lost 0 bases to trimming and J lost 3 bases, with 11 bases between them. The CDR3 covers 15 residues. The CDR3 DNA reads TGTGCCAGCAGCTTAGATTCGTCAGGGGAAGAGACCCAGTACTTC. Protein product: CASSLDSSGEETQYF.

The J gene is TRBJ1-6, the V gene TRBV20-1, with D possibly TRBD1 on 5 matching bases. CDR1 is DFQATT and CDR2 is SNEGSKA in the germline V gene (reference sequence). This CDR3 contains 13 residues. The V end was cut by 2 bases, the J end by 13 bases, with 15 bases between. The CDR3 is CSARRGRQSPLHF. CDR3 coding DNA: TGCAGTGCTAGAAGGGGACGCCAAAGTCCCCTCCACTTT.

This clonotype was seen ten or more times. CDR3 in DNA: TGTGCCAGCAGCTCAACTAACTTAGCGGGAGGGTCCTACGAGCAGTACTTC. This gives the protein CASSSTNLAGGSYEQYF. This chain links TRBV7-8 with TRBJ2-7; 11 bases are a match to TRBD2. The V gene end was trimmed by 4 bases and the J gene end by 1 base; junction bases not matched to a gene: 9. The CDR3 is made up of 17 amino acids. Germline-derived CDR1 and CDR2 are SGHVS and FQNEAQ.

This clonotype was observed a few times. The J gene is TRBJ1-1, the V gene TRBV30; D uncertain. In germline, CDR1 is GTSNPN, CDR2 SVGIG (reference sequence). The CDR3 has 12 amino acids. V dropped 0 bases and J dropped 7 bases, with 9 bases sitting between them. The CDR3 protein is CAWSVDFIEAFF. CDR3 in DNA: TGTGCCTGGAGTGTCGATTTCATTGAAGCTTTCTTT.

There are many counts of this clonotype. The chain recombines TRBV7-8 with TRBJ2-7; 7 bases align to TRBD1. This CDR3 spans 15 amino acids. Trimming at V came to 1 base and at J to 2 bases, leaving 5 bases not matched to a gene. The germline gives CDR1 SGHVS, CDR2 FQNEAQ. As DNA, the CDR3 is TGTGCCAGCAGCTTAGTAGGGGGCGGTACCTACGAGCAGTACTTC. Amino acids: CASSLVGGGTYEQYF.

This clonotype was detected many times. The chain is built from TRBV19 and TRBJ2-3; D not resolved. Germline CDR1 is LNHDA and CDR2 is SQIVND (reference sequence). The CDR3 spans 14 residues. V shed 5 bases and J shed 4 bases, with 13 bases lying between them. The CDR3 here is CASSDRSLADTQYF. In DNA form, the CDR3 reads TGTGCCAGTAGTGACCGGAGTTTAGCAGATACGCAGTATTTT.

For this clonotype: This clone may be a read error of a much larger clone one base away. The CDR3, as DNA: TGTGCCAACAGTTTATTCCGGGGAGAGACCCAGTACTTC. This sequence encodes CANSLFRGETQYF. This sequence joins TRBV2 and TRBJ2-5, with a tentative D call TRBD2 (5 bases). Germline CDR1 is SNHLY and CDR2 is FYNNEI. This CDR3 is 13 amino acids long.

The V gene is TRBV6-6, the J gene TRBJ2-3, with D tentatively TRBD1 or TRBD2 (5 bases each). Trimming pared 5 bases from V and 2 bases from J, leaving 20 bases between. The germline CDR1 and CDR2 sequences are MNHNY and SVGAGI (reference sequence). There are 17 residues in the CDR3. CDR3 region: CASSHGVLQGNTDTQYF. The CDR3 bases are TGTGCCAGCAGTCACGGGGTTCTCCAGGGCAACACAGATACGCAGTATTTT.

This clonotype was found many times. This CDR3 reads CASSRQFTDTQYF. CDR3 sequence (DNA): TGTGCCAGCAGCCGACAGTTCACAGATACGCAGTATTTT. The V gene is TRBV7-2, the J gene TRBJ2-3, with a tentative D call TRBD1 (5 bases). Trimming took off 5 bases at V and 2 bases at J, with 8 bases between the two ends. The CDR3 extends over 13 amino acids. The germline CDR1 and CDR2 sequences are SGHTA and FQGNSA.

Regarding this clonotype: Mismatch with germline at one junction end may stem from a read error. This sequence joins TRBV7-3 and TRBJ1-3, with 9 bases identical to TRBD1. The CDR3 extends over 16 amino acids. CDR1 SGHTA and CDR2 FQGTGA come from the germline V gene. CDR3 amino acids: CASSLETGGRWKHHIF. CDR3 nucleotides: TGTGCCAGCAGTCTCGAAACAGGGGGCCGGTGGAAACACCATATATTT.

The chain employs TRBV7-9 and TRBJ2-5, with 8 bases matching TRBD2. The J segment lost 5 bases and the V segment lost 6 bases, leaving 14 bases of the junction unmatched. The CDR3 has 16 residues. Germline CDR1 SEHNR, CDR2 FQNEAQ (reference sequence). CDR3 protein: CASSPAVAGRAETQYF. CDR3 DNA: TGTGCCAGCAGTCCTGCCGTAGCGGGGAGGGCCGAGACCCAGTACTTC. The full variable domain, rest sourced from reference TRBV7-9 and TRBJ2-5, is DTGVSQNPRHKITKRGQNVTFRCDPISEHNRLYWYRQTLGQGPEFLTYFQNEAQLEKSRLLSDRFSAERPKGSFSTLEIQRTEQGDSAMYLCASSPAVAGRAETQYFGPGTRLLVL.